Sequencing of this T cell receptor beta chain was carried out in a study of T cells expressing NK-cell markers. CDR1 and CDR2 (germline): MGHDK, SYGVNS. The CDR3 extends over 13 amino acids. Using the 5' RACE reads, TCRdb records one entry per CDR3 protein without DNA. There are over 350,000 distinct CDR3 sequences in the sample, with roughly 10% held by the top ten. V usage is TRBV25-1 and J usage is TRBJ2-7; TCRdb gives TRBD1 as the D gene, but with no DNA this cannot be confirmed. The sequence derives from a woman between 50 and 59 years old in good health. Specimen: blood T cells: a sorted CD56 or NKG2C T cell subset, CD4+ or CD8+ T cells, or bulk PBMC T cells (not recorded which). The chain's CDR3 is CASSGASDTLLYF.